These 11 T cell receptor beta chains came from one sample sequenced in a study of preoperative IRX-2 immunotherapy in early breast cancer (dated by TCRdb to between 2017 and 2020). The intended sense of this specimen's treatment or condition label: preoperative locoregional IRX-2 cytokine immunotherapy. Receptor amplification or capture employed the immunoSEQ multiplex PCR assay. What TCRdb holds here is the immuneACCESS table cut down to in-frame rearrangements. Part of the clones is not present; checked against another copy, under half of the missing clones reflect an unresolved V gene, and the others are unexplained. The sample table holds approximately 96,000 clones, of which around 86% were seen once. Of the sample, roughly 2% is held by the ten largest clones. Source: tumor tissue, taken after IRX-2 immunotherapy. These TCRs come from a human donor with breast cancer.

This chain connects TRBV11-3 to TRBJ1-3; D possibly corresponds to TRBD1 (5 bases). The CDR3 length is 15 residues. Per the germline V gene, CDR1 is SGHNT and CDR2 is YENEEA. Trimming took off 3 bases at V and 0 bases at J, with 9 bases between the two ends. CDR3: CASSFSGFSGNTIYF. The CDR3 DNA is TGTGCCAGCAGCTTCTCAGGGTTCTCTGGAAACACCATATATTTT.

The rearrangement links TRBV6-8 to TRBJ1-5; D remains unclear. The V and J ends lost 6 bases and 5 bases respectively, with 11 bases between them. Germline V CDR1 and CDR2: MNHGY, SAAAGT. The CDR3 consists of 13 residues. CDR3 in DNA: TGTGCCAGCAGCCCCGGTCGAGATCAGCCCCAGCATTTT. As protein: CASSPGRDQPQHF.

This clone was seen a single time. The rearrangement uses TRBV30 and TRBJ1-5, with D unclear. The ends were cut back, 0 bases at V and 2 bases at J, with 8 bases in the middle. Germline CDR1 GTSNPN, CDR2 SVGIG (reference sequence). This CDR3 spans 14 amino acids. As DNA, the CDR3 is TGTGCCTGGAGTGTATCCGGGCGCAATCAGCCCCAGCATTTT. Protein sequence: CAWSVSGRNQPQHF.

This chain connects TRBV15 to TRBJ1-4; 7 nucleotides line up with TRBD1. Per germline, CDR1 LNHNV and CDR2 YYDKDF (reference sequence). The length of the CDR3 is 17 residues. Trimming removed 0 bases from V and 6 bases from J; junction bases left unmatched: 10. CDR3 sequence reads: CATSRDLPGGRDEKLFF. The CDR3 DNA reads as TGTGCCACCAGCAGAGATCTTCCAGGGGGGAGGGATGAAAAACTGTTTTTT.

The genes are TRBV18 and TRBJ2-3, with 8 positions matching TRBD2. The CDR3 is 13 residues long. The V gene end was trimmed by 10 bases and the J gene end by 0 bases; junction bases not matched to a gene: 3. Germline-derived CDR1 and CDR2 are KGHSH and LQKENI. CDR3 nucleotides: TGTGCCACCTCTAGCGGGAGCACAGATACGCAGTATTTT. This sequence encodes CATSSGSTDTQYF.

The chain carries TRBV28 and TRBJ2-1; the D call may be TRBD1 or TRBD2 (5 bases each). Looked up from germline, CDR1 is MDHEN and CDR2 is SYDVKM. Trimming removed 11 bases at V and 6 bases at J, with 17 bases between. This CDR3 has 13 residues. CDR3 residues: CAVTGTVSNEQFF. The CDR3 coding sequence is TGTGCCGTCACCGGGACGGTTTCCAATGAGCAGTTCTTC.

The gene calls are TRBV5-1 and TRBJ2-7; 12 nucleotides match TRBD1. From germline, CDR1 is SGHRS and CDR2 YFSETQ. This CDR3 comprises 15 residues. V was pared by 0 bases and J by 8 bases, with 6 bases of the junction left unmatched. CDR3 sequence reads: CASSLAGTGGAQQYF. The DNA of the CDR3 is TGCGCCAGCAGCTTGGCCGGGACAGGGGGCGCGCAGCAGTACTTC. The complete variable domain, with remaining parts taken from reference TRBV5-1 and TRBJ2-7, reads KAGVTQTPRYLIKTRGQQVTLSCSPISGHRSVSWYQQTPGQGLQFLFEYFSETQRNKGNFPGRFSGRQFSNSRSEMNVSTLELGDSALYLCASSLAGTGGAQQYFGPGTRLTVT.

This chain joins TRBV10-3 and TRBJ1-1; D is possibly TRBD1 (6 bases). Germline CDR1 and CDR2: ENHRY and SYGVKD. CDR3 length: 13 residues. With 2 bases removed from V and 5 bases from J, the gap between germline ends came to 9 bases. The CDR3, as DNA: TGTGCCATCAGTGAGGAGAGGGGGACTGAAGCTTTCTTT. This codes for CAISEERGTEAFF.

This clone was counted a single time. The rearrangement joins TRBV5-1 to TRBJ2-1; 7 bases align to TRBD1. CDR3 length equals 15 residues. V was pared by 0 bases and J by 6 bases, with 6 bases of the junction left unmatched. In germline, CDR1 is SGHRS, CDR2 YFSETQ. The CDR3 spells CASSLAKAGGNEQFF. CDR3 sequence (DNA): TGCGCCAGCAGCTTGGCCAAGGCAGGGGGCAATGAGCAGTTCTTC.

This clone occurred once. The CDR3 DNA follows: TGCGCCAGCAGCTTTGGGGGAAGCAATCAGCCCCAGCATTTT. Translated, it gives CASSFGGSNQPQHF. The rearrangement links TRBV5-1 to TRBJ1-5; D may be TRBD1 (5 bases). Germline V gives CDR1 SGHRS, CDR2 YFSETQ. Trimming shortened V by 2 bases and J by 1 base, and 7 bases separated the two germline ends. CDR3 length equals 14 residues.

This clone was counted a single time. The chain is built from TRBV25-1 and TRBJ2-1; 9 nucleotides match TRBD2. The ends lost 5 bases at V and 0 bases at J; junction bases unmatched: 8. The length of the CDR3 is 17 residues. CDR1 and CDR2 (germline): MGHDK, SYGVNS. The CDR3 DNA reads as TGTGCCAGCAGTCTATGGGTTAGCGGGAGCTCCTACAATGAGCAGTTCTTC. This codes for CASSLWVSGSSYNEQFF.